This T cell receptor beta chain was captured in a study of T-cell reconstitution after alpha-beta-depleted transplantation in children. Unique molecular identifiers were incorporated into the prepared TCRbeta library. Via MiXCR, TCRdb re-called the PCR reads, giving one row per CDR3 protein. The profile covers under 250,000 distinct CDR3 sequences, with roughly 7.1% appearing a single time and 5% to 6.5% taken by the ten largest. A remark on this clonotype: Its antigen is as yet unknown.

Notes on the study in general: The origin of high day-60 TCRbeta diversity in some patients lay in surviving recipient T cells and thymic progenitors. Reportedly, only several hundred clones from non-depleted graft cells drove alpha-beta T-cell counts at about two months. Newly made T cells mostly supplied T-cell counts and diversity one year after transplant.

Trimming removed 4 bases from V and 6 bases from J, with 11 bases in between. The CDR3 length is 13 residues. Germline V lookup: CDR1 LGHNA, CDR2 YNFKEQ. The genes are TRBV4-2 and TRBJ2-3; D is possibly TRBD2 (6 bases). This material consisted of PBMCs, taken before TCRalphabeta/CD19-depleted stem cell transplant. The TCR originated in a boy between 2 and 10 years old with acute lymphoblastic leukemia, due to receive a stem cell transplant. The CDR3 region has the DNA TGTGCCAGCAGCCCTCTTCTAGCGGATACGCAGTATTTT. This gives the protein CASSPLLADTQYF.